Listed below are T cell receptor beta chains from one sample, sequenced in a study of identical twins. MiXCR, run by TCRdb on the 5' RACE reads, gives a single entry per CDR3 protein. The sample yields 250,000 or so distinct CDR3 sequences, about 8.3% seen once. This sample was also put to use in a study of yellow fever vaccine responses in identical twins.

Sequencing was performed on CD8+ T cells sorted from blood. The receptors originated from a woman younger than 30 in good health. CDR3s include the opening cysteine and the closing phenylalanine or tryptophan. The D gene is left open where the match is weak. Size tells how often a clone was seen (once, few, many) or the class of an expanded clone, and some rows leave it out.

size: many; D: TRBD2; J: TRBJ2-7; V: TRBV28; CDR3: CASSWGLERYEQYF; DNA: TGTGCCAGCAGTTGGGGACTAGAGCGCTACGAGCAGTACTTC
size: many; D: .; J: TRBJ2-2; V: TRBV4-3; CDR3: CASSQEPHPNTGELFF; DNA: TGCGCCAGCAGCCAAGAACCCCATCCGAACACCGGGGAGCTGTTTTTT
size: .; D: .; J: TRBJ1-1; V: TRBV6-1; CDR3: CASRPYSAHSVEAFF; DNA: TGTGCCAGCAGGCCCTACAGTGCCCATTCCGTTGAAGCTTTCTTT
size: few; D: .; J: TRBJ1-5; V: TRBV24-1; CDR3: CATSGLGSNQPQHF; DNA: TGTGCCACCAGTGGATTGGGGAGCAATCAGCCCCAGCATTTT
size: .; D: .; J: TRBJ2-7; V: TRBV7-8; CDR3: CASSPIGARGYEQYF; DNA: TGTGCCAGCAGCCCTATAGGGGCGCGGGGCTACGAGCAGTACTTC
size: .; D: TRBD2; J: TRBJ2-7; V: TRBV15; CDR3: CATGFGSGNYEQYF; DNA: TGTGCCACCGGATTTGGTAGCGGGAACTACGAGCAGTACTTC
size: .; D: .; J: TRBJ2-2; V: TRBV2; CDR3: CASSGLTGELFF; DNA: TGTGCCAGCAGTGGCCTCACCGGGGAGCTGTTTTTT
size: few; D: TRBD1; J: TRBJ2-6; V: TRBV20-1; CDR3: CSAPETGTGGSGANVLTF; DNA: TGCAGTGCTCCAGAAACCGGGACAGGGGGCTCTGGGGCCAACGTCCTGACTTTC
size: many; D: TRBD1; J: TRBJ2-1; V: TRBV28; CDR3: CASRSRQQGASYNEQFF; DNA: TGTGCCAGCAGATCCCGACAACAGGGGGCGAGCTACAATGAGCAGTTCTTC
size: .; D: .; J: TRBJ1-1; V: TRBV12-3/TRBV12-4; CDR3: CASSLNTENTEAFF; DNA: TGTGCCAGCAGTTTAAACACAGAGAACACTGAAGCTTTCTTT
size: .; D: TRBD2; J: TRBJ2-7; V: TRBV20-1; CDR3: CSARGLERYEQYF; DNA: TGCAGTGCTAGGGGACTAGAACGTTACGAGCAGTACTTC